This T cell receptor beta chain was recovered during a study of shared clonotypes between healthy human individuals. This CDR3 has 15 amino acids. Researchers sequenced unsorted PBMC DNA using ten immunoSEQ deep assay plates. Libraries were prepared by immunoSEQ multiplex PCR; TCRdb keeps only in-frame clonotypes and omits some of them. This table has about 470,000 clones, around 79% appearing once. Input material: PBMCs. This sequence was found in a woman aged 40 to 49 in good health. Some clones in this sample may be carry-over from other donors' samples. The chain combines TRBV21-1 with TRBJ1-1; the table's D call, TRBD1, was not checked against the DNA. TRBV21-1 is termed a pseudogene. CDR3 residues: CASSVCRGLNTEAFF. DNA for the CDR3: TGTGCCAGCAGCGTCTGCAGGGGATTGAACACTGAAGCTTTCTTT.